The sequence of this TCR beta chain was determined in a study of CD8 T cells in Susac syndrome. General study points: The greatest CD8+ clonal expansion in Susac occurred in TEMRA cells and in active patients.

The germline V gene encodes CDR1 SGHVS and CDR2 FQNEAQ. The V gene end was trimmed by 5 bases and the J gene end by 2 bases; junction bases not matched to a gene: 7. The CDR3 extends over 15 amino acids. RNA, at about 0.45 to 1 ug, was reverse transcribed with random hexamers. Each CDR3 protein is one row after TCRdb ran MiXCR on the immunoSEQ multiplex PCR reads. The repertoire holds 84,000 or so distinct CDR3 sequences, with roughly 94% as singletons. Regarding this clonotype: Its antigen is unknown.

The sequencing input was CD8+ T cells from PBMCs. This chain uses TRBV7-8 with TRBJ1-2; 8 bases line up with TRBD1. This sequence originates from a human donor with Susac syndrome. The CDR3 region has the DNA TGTGCCAGCAGCGTCGGGACAGGACGAAACTATGGCTACACCTTC. This gives the protein CASSVGTGRNYGYTF.